Sequencing of this T cell receptor beta chain was carried out in a study of T cells in Graves' hyperthyroidism and ophthalmopathy. The germline V gene has CDR1 MDHEN and CDR2 SYDVKM. Trimming shortened V by 6 bases and J by 2 bases, and 17 bases separated the two germline ends. The CDR3 loop spans 15 amino acids. This clonotype was counted at least ten times. The antigen is unknown. Patients aged 18 to 65 had newly diagnosed hyperthyroidism lasting under 2 months. RNA transcripts were the template for amplifying TCR beta CDR3 regions. HTBI primers were the set used in a first-round RT-PCR of the TCR CDR3. One entry per CDR3 protein results from TCRdb running MiXCR on the multiplex PCR reads. Among about 700,000 distinct CDR3 sequences listed, about 14% were seen once. General study findings and limits: Most thyroid clonotypes with frequency above 0.001 were detected in blood.

The sequenced sample consisted of blood. The J gene is TRBJ2-7, the V gene TRBV28; D might be TRBD1 (6 bases). This TCR was recovered from a woman between 18 and 30 years old with Graves' hyperthyroidism. For the CDR3, the DNA is TGTGCCAGCAGGCCCACAGGGCCCAAAACCTACGAGCAGTACTTC. The encoded protein is CASRPTGPKTYEQYF.